The text below deals with one T cell receptor (beta chain). Its antigen is unidentified. These data come from a study of cytomegalovirus exposure and HLA in healthy donors. Primers included in the PCR were 60 Vbeta and 13 Jbeta primers. Method: immunoSEQ multiplex PCR; TCRdb's copy keeps in-frame clones and lacks some. The sample lists under 200,000 clones; 82% were seen once. V was clipped by 0 bases and J by 2 bases, with 6 bases between them. The germline V gene encodes CDR1 LGHNA and CDR2 YSLEER. This CDR3 region has 14 residues. The study's findings and limits: The HLA-A and HLA-B alleles of most subjects were reportedly predicted accurately from TCR beta sequences. While the bulk of TCR sequences proved rare, some public TCRs turned up in many donors.

The chain combines TRBV4-3 with TRBJ2-3; D call uncertain. The TCR originated in a woman between 18 and 29 years old in good health and CMV-seronegative. The sample comprised PBMCs. CDR3 sequence: CASSQDLDTDTQYF. The CDR3 DNA sequence: TGCGCCAGCAGCCAAGATCTAGACACAGATACGCAGTATTTT.